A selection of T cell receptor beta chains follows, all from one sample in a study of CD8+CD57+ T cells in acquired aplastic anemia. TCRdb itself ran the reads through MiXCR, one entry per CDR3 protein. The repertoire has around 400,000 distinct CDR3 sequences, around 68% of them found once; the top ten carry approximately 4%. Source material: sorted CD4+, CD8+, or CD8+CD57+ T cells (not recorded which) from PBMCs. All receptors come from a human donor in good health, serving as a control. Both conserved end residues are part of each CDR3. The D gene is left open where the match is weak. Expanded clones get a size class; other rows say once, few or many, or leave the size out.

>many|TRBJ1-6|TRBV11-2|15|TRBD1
TGTGCCAGCAGCCCCCGGGACAGGGAGGGGTCACCCCTCCACTTT
CASSPRDREGSPLHF
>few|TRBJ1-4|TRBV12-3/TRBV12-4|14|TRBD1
TGTGCCATCAGAGGCAGGGGGGATGATGAAAAACTGTTTTTT
CAIRGRGDDEKLFF
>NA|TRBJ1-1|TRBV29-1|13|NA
TGCAGCGTTAATGCAGGAGGCACAGATGCGCAGTACTTT
CSVNAGGTDAQYF
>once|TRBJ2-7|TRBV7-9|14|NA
TGTGCCAGCAGCTTTCAAGCATACAGGGACGAGCAGTACTTC
CASSFQAYRDEQYF
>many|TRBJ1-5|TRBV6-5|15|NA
TGTGCCAGCAGATCCGACCGGGACAGCAATCAGCCCCAGCATTTT
CASRSDRDSNQPQHF
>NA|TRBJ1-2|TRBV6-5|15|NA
TGTGCCAGTAGTTTGGTGCCAGGCAGCAACTATGGCTACACCTTC
CASSLVPGSNYGYTF
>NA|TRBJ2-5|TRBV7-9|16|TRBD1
TGTGCCAGCAGCTTACGCGGGGGACAGGGGTTAGAGACCCAGTACTTC
CASSLRGGQGLETQYF
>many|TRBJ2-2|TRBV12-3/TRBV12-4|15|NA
TGTGCCAGCAGTTTCAGGGGCGCGACCACCGGGGAGCTGTTTTTT
CASSFRGATTGELFF
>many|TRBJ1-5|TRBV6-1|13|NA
TGTGCCAGCAGTGACCAGGGGTATCAGCCCCAGCATTTT
CASSDQGYQPQHF
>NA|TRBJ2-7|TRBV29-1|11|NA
TGCAGCGTTGAAGGGCTTTACGAGCAGTACTTC
CSVEGLYEQYF
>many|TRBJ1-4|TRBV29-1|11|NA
TGCAGCGGAGGGGCTAATGAAAAACTGTTTTTT
CSGGANEKLFF
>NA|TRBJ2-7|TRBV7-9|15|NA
TGTGCCAGCACCCGGGCAACAGGCTTCTACGAGCAGTACTACTTC
CASTRATGFYEQYYF
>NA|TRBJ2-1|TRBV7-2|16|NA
TGTGCCAGCAGCTTGACCCGGCTAGCGTTGGCCCAGTACCAGTTCTTC
CASSLTRLALAQYQFF
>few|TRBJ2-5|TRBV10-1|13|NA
TGCGCCAGCAGTGATTCCCTGGTGACGGCCCAGTACTTC
CASSDSLVTAQYF
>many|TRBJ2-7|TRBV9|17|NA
TGTGCCAGCAGCGTAGCTGGGGATGGGGCCGGCCCCTACGAGCAGTACTTC
CASSVAGDGAGPYEQYF
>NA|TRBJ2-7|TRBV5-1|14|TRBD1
TGCGCCAGCAGCTTCCCGGACAGGGCCTACGAGCAGTACTTC
CASSFPDRAYEQYF